The entry that follows covers one TCR beta chain sequence. Its antigen is not identified. The investigators reverse transcribed all of the isolated RNA, so they sequenced expressed TCRB transcripts. Measured with immunoSEQ multiplex PCR; TCRdb has only the in-frame clones, and not every one. This sample has more than 8,500 clones; 75% to 85% occur once, and the top ten carry more than 1.3%. These data originate in a study of beta chain features in type 1 diabetes. Whole-study results and caveats: Possible PCR preference for shorter templates applied equally to patients and controls. High TCR expression in some cells could lead to their over-representation in cDNA sequencing.

Only one heparinised blood draw was taken per donor, and its volume averaged about 120 mL. CD45RO/CCR7/CD25/CD127/CD95/CD27 sorting isolated CD4+ naive, central memory, regulatory and stem cell-like memory cells. The CDR3 length is 15 residues. V was pared by 6 bases and J by 9 bases, with 23 bases between. Germline CDR1 reads LNHDA; CDR2 reads SQIVND (reference sequence). The origin of this receptor is a young woman in good health. The sequenced sample was Tregs from blood. The rearrangement uses TRBV19 and TRBJ1-1; TRBD1 is a possible D gene (6 bases). The CDR3 loop is CASRGIGSRGGKAFF. CDR3 nucleotide sequence: TGTGCCAGTAGGGGGATTGGCTCCCGGGGGGGCAAAGCTTTCTTT. The whole variable domain, remainder taken from reference TRBV19 and TRBJ1-1, is DGGITQSPKYLFRKEGQNVTLSCEQNLNHDAMYWYRQDPGQGLRLIYYSQIVNDFQKGDIAEGYSVSREKKESFPLTVTSAQKNPTAFYLCASRGIGSRGGKAFFGQGTRLTVV.